The TCR beta chain under discussion was sequenced for a study of regulatory T cells in long-lasting Graves disease. Germline V gene lookup returns CDR1 SGHNT and CDR2 YYREEE (reference sequence). Trimming removed 3 bases from V and 9 bases from J; junction bases left unmatched: 9. The CDR3 length is 15 residues. Libraries of TCR beta came from iRepertoire HTBI primers plus Arm-PCR of CDR3 regions. MiXCR, run by TCRdb on the multiplex PCR reads, gives a single entry per CDR3 protein. The sample lists 520,000 or so distinct CDR3 sequences; more than 10% were seen once. Described time point: newly diagnosed GD, antithyroid drugs for less than 3 months. PBMC-derived RNA was used for the TCR library. These data also featured in a second study, about T cells in Graves' hyperthyroidism and ophthalmopathy. That report adds: HTBI primers were employed in a first-round RT-PCR of the TCR CDR3.

The sequence derives from a woman aged 25 to 39 with Graves disease. Source: peripheral blood mononuclear cells (PBMCs), taken at new diagnosis, from a patient treated with antithyroid drugs. The rearrangement links TRBV5-4 to TRBJ1-6; 7 nucleotides match TRBD1. As DNA, the CDR3 is TGTGCCAGCAGCTCGGGTCGACAGGGCTCTTCACCCCTCCACTTT. This translates into CASSSGRQGSSPLHF.